A selection of T cell receptor beta chains follows, all from one sample in a study of blood T cell repertoires in COVID-19. Clones were read by immunoSEQ multiplex PCR, and TCRdb kept only the in-frame ones, dropping some. This sample has 110,000 to 150,000 clones, with more than 65% found just once. The sample consisted of peripheral blood. Every receptor here comes from a human donor in a cohort sampled during active COVID-19. The CDR3 runs from the conserved cysteine through the conserved F or W. Each record gives: CDR3 length, V gene, D gene, J gene, clone size, CDR3 DNA, CDR3 protein. The D gene is left open where the match is weak. Clone size appears in some rows only: once, few, many, or a class for an expanded clone.

len: 14
v_gene: TRBV25-1
d_gene: NA
j_gene: TRBJ2-5
abundance: once
CDR3nt: TGTGCCAGCAGCCCCGTGGCGGCCTGGGAGACCCAGTACTTC
CDR3aa: CASSPVAAWETQYF

len: 21
v_gene: TRBV13
d_gene: TRBD2
j_gene: TRBJ2-3
abundance: NA
CDR3nt: TGTGCCAGCAGCTTGGCTCCAAAGACTAGCGGGGGGACTGATGACACAGATACGCAGTATTTT
CDR3aa: CASSLAPKTSGGTDDTDTQYF

len: 16
v_gene: TRBV6-1
d_gene: TRBD1
j_gene: TRBJ1-3
abundance: few
CDR3nt: TGTGCCAGCAGTGGCGGACAGGGAGGAGTTGGAAACACCATATATTTT
CDR3aa: CASSGGQGGVGNTIYF

len: 14
v_gene: TRBV28
d_gene: NA
j_gene: TRBJ2-5
abundance: NA
CDR3nt: TGTGCCAGCACTTTTCGTGGGCCCCAAGAGACCCAGTACTTC
CDR3aa: CASTFRGPQETQYF

len: 15
v_gene: TRBV6-5
d_gene: TRBD2
j_gene: TRBJ2-7
abundance: few
CDR3nt: TGTGCCAGCAGTCAGGGGACTAGCGGGGTTCGTGAGCAGTACTTC
CDR3aa: CASSQGTSGVREQYF

len: 13
v_gene: TRBV5-1
d_gene: TRBD1
j_gene: TRBJ1-2
abundance: NA
CDR3nt: TGCGCCAGCAGCTTGGGACAGGGCGATGGCTACACCTTC
CDR3aa: CASSLGQGDGYTF

len: 14
v_gene: TRBV27
d_gene: NA
j_gene: TRBJ1-5
abundance: NA
CDR3nt: TGTGCCAGCAGTTTAAGAGGGGGAAGGCAGCCCCAGCATTTT
CDR3aa: CASSLRGGRQPQHF

len: 16
v_gene: TRBV19
d_gene: NA
j_gene: TRBJ2-7
abundance: NA
CDR3nt: TGTGCCAGTAGTATCCAAGCCAGGGCCACAATGGGAGAGCAGTACTTC
CDR3aa: CASSIQARATMGEQYF

len: 15
v_gene: TRBV6-4
d_gene: TRBD1
j_gene: TRBJ2-2
abundance: NA
CDR3nt: TGTGCCAGCACCAACACAGGGGGCATCTCCGGGGAGCTGTTTTTT
CDR3aa: CASTNTGGISGELFF

len: 14
v_gene: TRBV5-1
d_gene: TRBD1
j_gene: TRBJ1-2
abundance: NA
CDR3nt: TGCGCCAGCAGCCACACAGGGGAGGTCGATGGCTACACCTTC
CDR3aa: CASSHTGEVDGYTF

len: 13
v_gene: TRBV6-1
d_gene: TRBD1
j_gene: TRBJ1-2
abundance: NA
CDR3nt: TGTGCCAGCAGTGAACTACAGGGGAATGGCTACACCTTC
CDR3aa: CASSELQGNGYTF

len: 15
v_gene: TRBV6-1
d_gene: TRBD2
j_gene: TRBJ2-1
abundance: NA
CDR3nt: TGTGCCAGCAGTGAAGTTAGCGGGGGCTACAATGAGCAGTTCTTC
CDR3aa: CASSEVSGGYNEQFF

len: 16
v_gene: TRBV7-9
d_gene: TRBD1
j_gene: TRBJ1-4
abundance: NA
CDR3nt: TGTGCCAGCAGCTCAACAGGGGGCGGCTTTTTTGAAAAACTGTTTTTT
CDR3aa: CASSSTGGGFFEKLFF

len: 16
v_gene: TRBV7-6
d_gene: TRBD1
j_gene: TRBJ2-3
abundance: once
CDR3nt: TGTGCCAGCAGCTTAGGGGCAGGGGGCAGAGCAGATACGCAGTATTTT
CDR3aa: CASSLGAGGRADTQYF

len: 17
v_gene: TRBV28
d_gene: TRBD1
j_gene: TRBJ2-7
abundance: NA
CDR3nt: TGTGCCAGCAGCTCGGTGGATGGCAGACAGGGCTCCTACGAGCAGTACTTC
CDR3aa: CASSSVDGRQGSYEQYF

len: 15
v_gene: TRBV3-1/TRBV3-2
d_gene: NA
j_gene: TRBJ2-5
abundance: NA
CDR3nt: TGTGCCAGCAGCCAAGATTCCAGGGCGGCGGAGACCCAGTACTTC
CDR3aa: CASSQDSRAAETQYF

len: 13
v_gene: TRBV29-1
d_gene: NA
j_gene: TRBJ1-2
abundance: NA
CDR3nt: TGCAGCGTTCCAAACGCCCTAAGCTATGGCTACACCTTC
CDR3aa: CSVPNALSYGYTF

len: 16
v_gene: TRBV3-1/TRBV3-2
d_gene: NA
j_gene: TRBJ2-3
abundance: NA
CDR3nt: TGTGCCAGCAGCCAAGCTGGGGGGGGCCGAGTAGATACGCAGTATTTT
CDR3aa: CASSQAGGGRVDTQYF

len: 15
v_gene: TRBV28
d_gene: TRBD1
j_gene: TRBJ1-5
abundance: few
CDR3nt: TGTGCCAGCAGTTTACCAGGGGGCGAAAGGCAGCCCCAGCATTTT
CDR3aa: CASSLPGGERQPQHF

len: 15
v_gene: TRBV4-2
d_gene: TRBD2
j_gene: TRBJ2-1
abundance: once
CDR3nt: TGTGCCAGCAGCAATAGCGGGGGGGGCTACAATGAGCAGTTCTTC
CDR3aa: CASSNSGGGYNEQFF

len: 18
v_gene: TRBV11-2
d_gene: TRBD2
j_gene: TRBJ2-3
abundance: NA
CDR3nt: TGTGCCAGCAGCTTAGGACTAGCGGGGGAGCCTCACCCAGATACGCAGTATTTT
CDR3aa: CASSLGLAGEPHPDTQYF

len: 19
v_gene: TRBV11-2
d_gene: TRBD1
j_gene: TRBJ1-6
abundance: once
CDR3nt: TGTGCCAGCAGCTCGGGATATAACAGGGGGCGAAAAAATAATTCACCCCTCCACTTT
CDR3aa: CASSSGYNRGRKNNSPLHF

len: 12
v_gene: TRBV6-1
d_gene: NA
j_gene: TRBJ1-5
abundance: NA
CDR3nt: TGTGCCAGCAGTGATGAGCCGGTCCCCCAGCATTTT
CDR3aa: CASSDEPVPQHF

len: 12
v_gene: TRBV11-1
d_gene: NA
j_gene: TRBJ1-6
abundance: NA
CDR3nt: TGTGCCAGCAGCTACAGGGATTCACCCCTCCACTTT
CDR3aa: CASSYRDSPLHF

len: 15
v_gene: TRBV5-1
d_gene: NA
j_gene: TRBJ2-6
abundance: NA
CDR3nt: TGCGCCAGCAGCTTGTTCCGACAGGGGGCCAACGTCCTGACTTTC
CDR3aa: CASSLFRQGANVLTF

len: 14
v_gene: TRBV11-2
d_gene: NA
j_gene: TRBJ1-1
abundance: NA
CDR3nt: TGTGCCAGCAGTAGGGGCAGGATGAACACTGAAGCTTTCTTT
CDR3aa: CASSRGRMNTEAFF

len: 19
v_gene: TRBV3-1/TRBV3-2
d_gene: TRBD2
j_gene: TRBJ2-3
abundance: NA
CDR3nt: TGTGCCAGCAGCCAAGAGCGGGGGGGGCGGGGCCTTGGGACAGATACGCAGTATTTT
CDR3aa: CASSQERGGRGLGTDTQYF

len: 15
v_gene: TRBV14
d_gene: NA
j_gene: TRBJ1-1
abundance: NA
CDR3nt: TGTGCCAGCAGCCCCAGGCGGGGGAGGAACACTGAAGCTTTCTTT
CDR3aa: CASSPRRGRNTEAFF

len: 16
v_gene: TRBV7-8
d_gene: NA
j_gene: TRBJ1-6
abundance: NA
CDR3nt: TGTGCCAGCAGCCCGAGCAGGTGGCAGCAGGATTCACCCCTCCACTTT
CDR3aa: CASSPSRWQQDSPLHF

len: 15
v_gene: TRBV19
d_gene: NA
j_gene: TRBJ2-3
abundance: NA
CDR3nt: TGTGCCAGTAGTATCGGGGGGCCTTGGACAGATACGCAGTATTTT
CDR3aa: CASSIGGPWTDTQYF

len: 14
v_gene: TRBV2
d_gene: NA
j_gene: TRBJ1-3
abundance: NA
CDR3nt: TGTGCCAGCAGTGTTGGCAACTCTGGAAACACCATATATTTT
CDR3aa: CASSVGNSGNTIYF

len: 14
v_gene: TRBV7-2
d_gene: TRBD1
j_gene: TRBJ2-7
abundance: NA
CDR3nt: TGTGCCAGCATCCCGGGACAGGGGCAATACGAGCAGTACTTC
CDR3aa: CASIPGQGQYEQYF

len: 15
v_gene: TRBV11-2
d_gene: TRBD2
j_gene: TRBJ2-5
abundance: NA
CDR3nt: TGTGCCAGCAGCCGCAGCGGGGGGGCCTGGGAGACCCAGTACTTC
CDR3aa: CASSRSGGAWETQYF

len: 12
v_gene: TRBV19
d_gene: TRBD1
j_gene: TRBJ1-6
abundance: NA
CDR3nt: TGTGCCTCCGGGACAGGTACTTCACCCCTCCACTTT
CDR3aa: CASGTGTSPLHF

len: 16
v_gene: TRBV25-1
d_gene: TRBD1
j_gene: TRBJ2-1
abundance: NA
CDR3nt: TGTGCCAGCAGTGACCCAGGACAGGGAGCCTACAATGAGCAGTTCTTC
CDR3aa: CASSDPGQGAYNEQFF

len: 15
v_gene: TRBV19
d_gene: TRBD1
j_gene: TRBJ1-2
abundance: NA
CDR3nt: TGTGCCAGTAGTAAGGGACAGGAGGCTAACTATGGCTACACCTTC
CDR3aa: CASSKGQEANYGYTF

len: 13
v_gene: TRBV3-1/TRBV3-2
d_gene: NA
j_gene: TRBJ1-2
abundance: NA
CDR3nt: TGTGCCAGCAGCCCGACAGCTAACTATGGCTACACCTTC
CDR3aa: CASSPTANYGYTF

len: 17
v_gene: TRBV20-1
d_gene: TRBD1
j_gene: TRBJ1-2
abundance: few
CDR3nt: TGCAGTGCTAGTCGCGGGACAGCAGGGGGTTTTTGGTATGGCTACACCTTC
CDR3aa: CSASRGTAGGFWYGYTF

len: 15
v_gene: TRBV3-1/TRBV3-2
d_gene: NA
j_gene: TRBJ2-2
abundance: NA
CDR3nt: TGTGCCAGCAGCCTAGGGGCCCCTGGGCCCGGGGAGCTGTTTTTT
CDR3aa: CASSLGAPGPGELFF

len: 15
v_gene: TRBV6-1
d_gene: NA
j_gene: TRBJ1-5
abundance: NA
CDR3nt: TGTGCCAGCAGTGAGGAGGGTTTAATCAATCAGCCCCAGCATTTT
CDR3aa: CASSEEGLINQPQHF

len: 18
v_gene: TRBV15
d_gene: NA
j_gene: TRBJ2-3
abundance: NA
CDR3nt: TGTGCCACCAGCAGGACAGACAGGAGGAGTGCCATCAAGTCTACGCAGTATTTT
CDR3aa: CATSRTDRRSAIKSTQYF

len: 15
v_gene: TRBV18
d_gene: NA
j_gene: TRBJ1-2
abundance: NA
CDR3nt: TGTGCCAGCTCACTCACAGAAAATTCTAACTATGGCTACACCTTC
CDR3aa: CASSLTENSNYGYTF

len: 14
v_gene: TRBV28
d_gene: TRBD1
j_gene: TRBJ2-3
abundance: NA
CDR3nt: TGTGCCAGCAGTTTAATAGGGGGCCCAGATACGCAGTATTTT
CDR3aa: CASSLIGGPDTQYF

len: 14
v_gene: TRBV7-2
d_gene: NA
j_gene: TRBJ1-1
abundance: NA
CDR3nt: TGTGCCAGCAGCTTAGTAACGCTAGACACTGAAGCTTTCTTT
CDR3aa: CASSLVTLDTEAFF

len: 16
v_gene: TRBV5-6
d_gene: TRBD1
j_gene: TRBJ2-6
abundance: NA
CDR3nt: TGTGCCAGCAGCCCGACAGGGCTTGGTGGGGCCAACGTCCTGACTTTC
CDR3aa: CASSPTGLGGANVLTF

len: 15
v_gene: TRBV7-8
d_gene: NA
j_gene: TRBJ2-7
abundance: NA
CDR3nt: TGTGCCAGCAGCACCCCAACTAGAATGGCCTACGAGCAGTACTTC
CDR3aa: CASSTPTRMAYEQYF

len: 15
v_gene: TRBV7-9
d_gene: NA
j_gene: TRBJ1-2
abundance: few
CDR3nt: TGTGCCAGCAGCCAACCCTGGCAGGCAGAATATGGCTACACCTTC
CDR3aa: CASSQPWQAEYGYTF

len: 13
v_gene: TRBV27
d_gene: NA
j_gene: TRBJ1-5
abundance: NA
CDR3nt: TGTGCCAGCCCTCCCGGGGTCAATCAGCCTCAGCATTTT
CDR3aa: CASPPGVNQPQHF

len: 13
v_gene: TRBV7-9
d_gene: NA
j_gene: TRBJ1-1
abundance: NA
CDR3nt: TGTGCCAGCAGCTACGCCGGGACAAGGGAAGCTTTCTTT
CDR3aa: CASSYAGTREAFF

len: 15
v_gene: TRBV4-1
d_gene: NA
j_gene: TRBJ1-6
abundance: few
CDR3nt: TGCGCCAGCAGCATAGGACTGCCCTATAATTCACCCCTCCACTTT
CDR3aa: CASSIGLPYNSPLHF

len: 14
v_gene: TRBV5-1
d_gene: NA
j_gene: TRBJ2-5
abundance: NA
CDR3nt: TGCGCCAGCAGCTTGATGGCCAACCAAGAGACCCAGTACTTC
CDR3aa: CASSLMANQETQYF

len: 12
v_gene: TRBV2
d_gene: NA
j_gene: TRBJ1-2
abundance: NA
CDR3nt: TGTGCCAGCAGGGGGGGGAACTATGGCTACACCTTC
CDR3aa: CASRGGNYGYTF

len: 14
v_gene: TRBV11-3
d_gene: NA
j_gene: TRBJ2-1
abundance: once
CDR3nt: TGTGCCAGCAGCTTAGTTGGCCTCGACAATGAGCAGTTCTTC
CDR3aa: CASSLVGLDNEQFF

len: 16
v_gene: TRBV19
d_gene: NA
j_gene: TRBJ1-5
abundance: NA
CDR3nt: TGTGCCAGTAGCCCGAGGCCCGAGGGGGGCAATCAGCCCCAGCATTTT
CDR3aa: CASSPRPEGGNQPQHF

len: 16
v_gene: TRBV7-6
d_gene: NA
j_gene: TRBJ1-6
abundance: NA
CDR3nt: TGTGCCAGCAGCTTAGGGGCAGGGTCCTCTAATTCACCCCTCCACTTT
CDR3aa: CASSLGAGSSNSPLHF

len: 15
v_gene: TRBV7-9
d_gene: TRBD2
j_gene: TRBJ2-7
abundance: NA
CDR3nt: TGTGCCAGCTCTCCGGGGGGGGGACAAGCCTACGAGCAGTACTTC
CDR3aa: CASSPGGGQAYEQYF

len: 12
v_gene: TRBV5-5
d_gene: TRBD1
j_gene: TRBJ1-1
abundance: NA
CDR3nt: TGTGCCAGCAGCTTGGTGGACAGGAAAGCTTTCTTT
CDR3aa: CASSLVDRKAFF

len: 14
v_gene: TRBV5-4
d_gene: NA
j_gene: TRBJ2-1
abundance: once
CDR3nt: TGTGCCAGCAGCTTGGGGCAGGGGGGCTATGAGCAGTTCTTC
CDR3aa: CASSLGQGGYEQFF

len: 20
v_gene: TRBV4-1
d_gene: TRBD2
j_gene: TRBJ2-4
abundance: NA
CDR3nt: TGCGCCAGCAGCCAATTAAGACCACCGGGACTAGCGGGGGGAATGAACATTCAGTACTTC
CDR3aa: CASSQLRPPGLAGGMNIQYF